Given below is one T cell receptor (beta chain) in context. As yet, its antigen is unknown. Trimming removed 0 bases at V and 5 bases at J, with 0 bases between. CDR3 length equals 10 residues. CDR1 and CDR2 (germline): SQVTM, ANQGSEA. This table comes from immunoSEQ multiplex PCR, and its TCRdb copy is limited to in-frame clones, with some not included. The data contain approximately 300,000 clones, 94% of them singletons. The sample is drawn from a study of T cell responses to AZD1222 COVID-19 vaccine. Study-wide points: Seropositivity was recorded at baseline in only 6 or 7 AZD1222 recipients. A reported finding is that nearly half of spike-specific TCRs target unmutated variant regions.

The sequence came from an adult who received the AZD1222 COVID-19 vaccine. The rearrangement joins TRBV29-1 to TRBJ2-3; D gene ambiguous. Here the sequenced sample was peripheral blood, taken 28 days after the second AZD1222 dose. This CDR3 reads CSVEEDTQYF. Written as DNA, the CDR3 is TGCAGCGTTGAAGAAGATACGCAGTATTTT.